This passage covers 15 T cell receptor beta chains from one sample sequenced in a study of blood T cells in healthy people across ages. Then a second PCR, running roughly 6 to 11 cycles, was carried out with a sample-barcoded 5' primer and a J-beta primer mix. TCRdb re-analysed the 5' RACE reads in MiXCR, keeping a single row per CDR3 protein. This sample has around 500,000 distinct CDR3 sequences, with approximately 26% found just once. These same records also appear under a second study, on T cells of mothers and their children.

Sequences were obtained from blood. Receptor source: a boy younger than 10 in good health.

The chain recombines TRBV20-1 with TRBJ2-2; D is unresolved. This CDR3 has 14 amino acids. V was clipped by 3 bases and J by 4 bases, with 12 bases between them. Germline assignment: CDR1 DFQATT and CDR2 SNEGSKA (reference sequence). CDR3 sequence: CSASPSVGTGELFF. The CDR3 nucleotides are TGCAGTGCTAGTCCCTCAGTGGGCACCGGGGAGCTGTTTTTT.

The chain recombines TRBV5-1 with TRBJ1-1; possibly TRBD1 for D (5 bases). This CDR3 has 16 amino acids. CDR1 SGHRS and CDR2 YFSETQ come from the germline V gene. The ends were cut back, 0 bases at V and 1 base at J, with 13 bases in the middle. The CDR3 DNA follows: TGCGCCAGCAGCTTGGATTCTCTGGGACCGAACACTGAAGCTTTCTTT. Protein sequence: CASSLDSLGPNTEAFF.

This clonotype appeared a few times. This chain joins TRBV5-1 and TRBJ2-5, with 9 bases aligning to TRBD2. The germline CDR1 and CDR2 sequences are SGHRS and YFSETQ. J was trimmed by 5 bases and V by 2 bases; bases with no gene match: 7. The CDR3 sequence is 15 residues long. Here the CDR3 reads CASSFAGGPVETQYF. DNA of the CDR3: TGCGCCAGCAGCTTCGCGGGGGGGCCTGTGGAGACCCAGTACTTC.

Ten or more counts support this clonotype. The chain is built from TRBV20-1 and TRBJ2-4; TRBD2 aligns across 12 bases. The germline V gene has CDR1 DFQATT and CDR2 SNEGSKA (reference sequence). Losses at the gene ends were 6 bases for V and 6 bases for J; bases not matched to a gene: 6. The CDR3 runs to 14 residues. CDR3 in DNA: TGCAGTGCCAAGACTAGCGGGAGTGCAAACATTCAGTACTTC. Its translation: CSAKTSGSANIQYF.

This rearrangement joins TRBV6-2 or TRBV6-3 to TRBJ2-1; D not resolved. The CDR3 contains 11 residues. Per germline, CDR1 MNHEY and CDR2 SVGEGT. Trimming removed 7 bases at V and 7 bases at J, with 8 bases between. The CDR3 loop is CASTVANEQFF. The DNA for the CDR3 is TGTGCCAGCACGGTCGCGAATGAGCAGTTCTTC.

The chain combines TRBV7-9 with TRBJ2-5; the match to TRBD2 covers 10 bases. The closer fit of TRBJ2-1 to the DNA end suggests the J call may be wrong. CDR1 is SEHNR, CDR2 FQNEAQ, per germline (reference sequence). The CDR3 spans 16 residues. For the CDR3, the DNA is TGTGCCAGCAGCCCCGCCTTAGCGGGGGGATACAATGAGCAGTTCTTC. Its protein product is CASSPALAGGYNEQFF.

The chain is built from TRBV4-1 and TRBJ1-2; D not certain. This CDR3 contains 14 residues. Trimming took off 5 bases at V and 0 bases at J, with 10 bases between the two ends. Germline CDR1 is MGHRA and CDR2 is YSYEKL. CDR3 sequence reads: CASSAHGSNYGYTF. DNA for the CDR3: TGCGCCAGCAGCGCTCACGGTTCTAACTATGGCTACACCTTC.

In DNA, the CDR3 is TGCAGTGCTAGGATCCCAGGGACTTCGAAGAACACTGAAGCTTTCTTT. This codes for CSARIPGTSKNTEAFF. The V call is TRBV20-1, the J call TRBJ1-1, with D possibly TRBD1 on 5 matching bases. CDR3 length: 16 residues. V was pared by 3 bases and J by 1 base, with 18 bases between. The germline CDR1 and CDR2 sequences are DFQATT and SNEGSKA (reference sequence).

The J gene is TRBJ2-5, the V gene TRBV9; tentatively, D is TRBD2 (6 bases). The CDR3 length is 15 residues. Germline values: CDR1 SGDLS, CDR2 YYNGEE. V was pared by 0 bases and J by 5 bases, with 14 bases between. The CDR3 loop reads CASSVGRGAVETQYF. The CDR3 DNA is TGTGCCAGCAGCGTAGGGAGGGGAGCAGTCGAGACCCAGTACTTC.

The table lists this clonotype with a few counts. The chain is built from TRBV7-2 and TRBJ1-2, with D perhaps TRBD1 (6 bases). The V end lost 0 bases, the J end lost 6 bases, and 14 bases lay between the germline ends. The CDR3 is 15 amino acids. In germline, CDR1 is SGHTA, CDR2 FQGNSA. The CDR3 bases are TGTGCCAGCAGCTTAGCTTGGGGGGGCGCCGATGGCTACACCTTC. It codes for CASSLAWGGADGYTF.

This sequence joins TRBV5-6 and TRBJ2-1, with D hard to call. This CDR3 region has 15 residues. The V gene's germline CDR1 is SGHDT and CDR2 YYEEEE. Trimming removed 1 base at V and 5 bases at J, with 13 bases between. The CDR3: CASSLYQLGDNEQFF. The CDR3 region has the DNA TGTGCCAGCAGCTTGTATCAGCTAGGAGACAATGAGCAGTTCTTC.

V is TRBV19 and J is TRBJ1-1; D remains unclear. CDR1 LNHDA and CDR2 SQIVND come from the germline V gene (reference sequence). The CDR3 runs to 11 residues. Deletions cut 7 bases from V and 4 bases from J, with 7 bases between. Written as DNA, the CDR3 is TGTGCCAGTAATTTGGGCACTGAAGCTTTCTTT. Its translation: CASNLGTEAFF.

This clonotype was seen at least ten times. The chain joins TRBV30 to TRBJ1-2; D unresolved. CDR1 and CDR2 (germline): GTSNPN, SVGIG (reference sequence). Trimming shortened V by 3 bases and J by 2 bases, and 10 bases separated the two germline ends. The CDR3 has 13 amino acids. CDR3 residues: CAWRETGNYGYTF. The CDR3 nucleotides are TGTGCCTGGAGGGAGACGGGAAACTATGGCTACACCTTC.

The chain couples TRBV20-1 to TRBJ1-5, with D perhaps TRBD1 (5 bases). Trimming took 0 bases from V and 3 from J, leaving 9 bases between them. Germline V gene sequence: CDR1 DFQATT, CDR2 SNEGSKA (reference sequence). The CDR3 is made up of 14 amino acids. The CDR3 loop reads CSARDPRDNQPQHF. In DNA, the CDR3 is TGCAGTGCTAGAGATCCCAGGGACAATCAGCCCCAGCATTTT.

The chain employs TRBV10-3 and TRBJ2-5; D is possibly TRBD2 (6 bases). The CDR3 is 14 amino acids. CDR1 is ENHRY and CDR2 is SYGVKD in the germline V gene. The V end lost 0 bases, the J end lost 5 bases, and 10 bases lay between the germline ends. CDR3 loop: CAISESTSLETQYF. In DNA, the CDR3 is TGTGCCATCAGTGAGTCAACTAGCCTGGAGACCCAGTACTTC.